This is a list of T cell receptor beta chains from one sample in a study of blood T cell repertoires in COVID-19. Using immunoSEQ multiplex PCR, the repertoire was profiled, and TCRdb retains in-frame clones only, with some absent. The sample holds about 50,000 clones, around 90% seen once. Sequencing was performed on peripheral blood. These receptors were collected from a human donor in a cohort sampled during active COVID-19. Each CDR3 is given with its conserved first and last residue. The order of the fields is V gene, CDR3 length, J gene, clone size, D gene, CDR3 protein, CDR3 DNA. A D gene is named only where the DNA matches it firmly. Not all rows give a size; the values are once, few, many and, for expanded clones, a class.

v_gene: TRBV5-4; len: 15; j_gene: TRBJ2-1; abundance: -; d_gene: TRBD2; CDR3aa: CASRRTSGTLNEQFF; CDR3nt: TGTGCCAGCAGGCGGACTAGCGGGACTCTCAATGAGCAGTTCTTC
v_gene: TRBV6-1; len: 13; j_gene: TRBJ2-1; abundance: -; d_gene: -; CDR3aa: CASSEAGGHEQFF; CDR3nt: TGTGCCAGCAGTGAAGCGGGGGGACATGAGCAGTTCTTC
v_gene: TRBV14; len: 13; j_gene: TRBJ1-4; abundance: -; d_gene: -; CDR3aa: CASSLVTREKLFF; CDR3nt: TGTGCCAGCAGCCTAGTAACGAGGGAAAAACTGTTTTTT
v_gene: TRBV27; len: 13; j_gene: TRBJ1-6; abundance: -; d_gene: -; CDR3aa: CASSSLQVSPLHF; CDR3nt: TGTGCCAGCAGTTCCCTACAGGTTTCACCCCTCCACTTT
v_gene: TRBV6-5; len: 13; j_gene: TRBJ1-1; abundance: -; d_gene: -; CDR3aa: CASSLAENTEAFF; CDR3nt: TGTGCCAGCAGTCTGGCGGAGAACACTGAAGCTTTCTTT
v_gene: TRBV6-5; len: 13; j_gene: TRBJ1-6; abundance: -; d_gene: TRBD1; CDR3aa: CASSSDRDGPLHF; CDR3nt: TGTGCCAGCAGTTCTGACAGGGACGGACCCCTCCACTTT
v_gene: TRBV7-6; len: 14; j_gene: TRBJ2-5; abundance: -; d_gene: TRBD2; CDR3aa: CASSLGLAEETQYF; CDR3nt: TGTGCCAGCAGCTTGGGACTAGCTGAGGAGACCCAGTACTTC
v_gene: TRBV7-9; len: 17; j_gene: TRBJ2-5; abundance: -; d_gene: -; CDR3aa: CASSLGSGTSVGQTQYF; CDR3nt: TGTGCCAGCAGCTTGGGCTCCGGGACATCCGTAGGTCAGACCCAGTACTTC
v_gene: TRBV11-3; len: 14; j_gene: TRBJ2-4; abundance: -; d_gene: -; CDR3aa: CASSTRRVEDIQYF; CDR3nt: TGTGCCAGCAGCACCAGAAGGGTGGAGGACATTCAGTACTTC
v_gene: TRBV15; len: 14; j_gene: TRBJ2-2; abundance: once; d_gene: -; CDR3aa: CATSRDRGTGELFF; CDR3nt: TGTGCCACCAGCAGGGACCGAGGGACCGGGGAGCTGTTTTTT
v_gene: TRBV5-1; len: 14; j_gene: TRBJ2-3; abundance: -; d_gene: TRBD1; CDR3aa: CASSRTGNQDTQYF; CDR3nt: TGCGCCAGCAGCCGGACAGGTAATCAGGATACGCAGTATTTT
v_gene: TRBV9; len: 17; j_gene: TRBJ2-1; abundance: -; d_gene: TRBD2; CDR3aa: CASSPRTRAGGHNEQFF; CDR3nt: TGTGCCAGCAGCCCCCGGACCAGAGCGGGAGGGCACAATGAGCAGTTCTTC
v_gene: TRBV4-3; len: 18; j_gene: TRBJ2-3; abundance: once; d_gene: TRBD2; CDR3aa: CASSQTLTTSGARDTQYF; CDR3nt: TGCGCCAGCAGCCAAACCCTGACGACTAGCGGGGCCCGGGATACGCAGTATTTT
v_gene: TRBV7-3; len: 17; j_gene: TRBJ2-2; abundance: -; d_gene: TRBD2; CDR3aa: CASSLTWEGPNTGELFF; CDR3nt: TGTGCCAGCAGCTTAACGTGGGAGGGTCCAAACACCGGGGAGCTGTTTTTT
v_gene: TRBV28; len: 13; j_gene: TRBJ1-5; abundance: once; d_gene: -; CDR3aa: CASSPDRNQPQHF; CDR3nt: TGTGCCAGCAGTCCTGACAGAAATCAGCCCCAGCATTTT
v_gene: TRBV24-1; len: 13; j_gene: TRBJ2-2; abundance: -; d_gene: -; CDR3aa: CATSDVNTGELFF; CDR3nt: TGTGCCACCAGTGATGTAAACACCGGGGAGCTGTTTTTT
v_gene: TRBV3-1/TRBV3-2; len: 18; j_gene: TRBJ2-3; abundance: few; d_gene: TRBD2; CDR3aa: CASSQEGWREDSTDTQYF; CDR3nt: TGTGCCAGCAGCCAAGAGGGTTGGCGGGAGGACAGCACAGATACGCAGTATTTT